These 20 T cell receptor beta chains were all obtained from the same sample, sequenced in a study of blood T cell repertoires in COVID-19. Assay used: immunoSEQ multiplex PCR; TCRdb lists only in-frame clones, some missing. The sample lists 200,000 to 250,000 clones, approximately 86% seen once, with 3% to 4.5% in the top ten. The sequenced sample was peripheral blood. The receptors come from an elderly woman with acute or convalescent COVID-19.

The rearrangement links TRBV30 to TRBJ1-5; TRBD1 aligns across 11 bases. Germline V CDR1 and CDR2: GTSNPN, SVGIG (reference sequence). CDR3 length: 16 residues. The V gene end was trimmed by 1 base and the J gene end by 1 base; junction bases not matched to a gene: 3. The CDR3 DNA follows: TGTGCCTGGAGTGGGACAGGGGGCGTAAGCAATCAGCCCCAGCATTTT. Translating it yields CAWSGTGGVSNQPQHF.

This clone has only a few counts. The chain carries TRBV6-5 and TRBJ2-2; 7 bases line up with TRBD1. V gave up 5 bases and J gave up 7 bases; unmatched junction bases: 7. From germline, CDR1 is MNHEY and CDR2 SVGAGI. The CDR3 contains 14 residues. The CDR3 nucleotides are TGTGCCAGCAGTCGGCAGGGGGAGATCGGGGAGCTGTTTTTT. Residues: CASSRQGEIGELFF.

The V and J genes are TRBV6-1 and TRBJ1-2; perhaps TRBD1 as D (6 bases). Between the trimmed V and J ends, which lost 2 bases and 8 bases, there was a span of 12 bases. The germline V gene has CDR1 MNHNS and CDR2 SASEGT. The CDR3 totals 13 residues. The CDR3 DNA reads TGTGCCAGCAGTGAAAACAGGGAGAGAGGCTACACCTTC. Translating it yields CASSENRERGYTF.

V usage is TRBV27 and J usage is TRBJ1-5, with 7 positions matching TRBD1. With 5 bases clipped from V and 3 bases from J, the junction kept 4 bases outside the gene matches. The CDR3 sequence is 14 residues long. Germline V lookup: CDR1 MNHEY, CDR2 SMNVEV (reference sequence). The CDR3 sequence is CASSQTGNNQPQHF. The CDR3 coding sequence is TGTGCCAGCAGTCAGACAGGGAACAATCAGCCCCAGCATTTT.

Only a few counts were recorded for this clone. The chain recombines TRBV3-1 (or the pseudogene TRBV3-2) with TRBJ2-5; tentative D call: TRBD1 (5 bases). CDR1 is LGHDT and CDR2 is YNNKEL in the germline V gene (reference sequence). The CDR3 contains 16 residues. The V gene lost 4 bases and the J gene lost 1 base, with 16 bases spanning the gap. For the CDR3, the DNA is TGTGCCAGCAGCCGGCGGCGACAGCCGTTCCAAGAGACCCAGTACTTC. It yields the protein CASSRRRQPFQETQYF.

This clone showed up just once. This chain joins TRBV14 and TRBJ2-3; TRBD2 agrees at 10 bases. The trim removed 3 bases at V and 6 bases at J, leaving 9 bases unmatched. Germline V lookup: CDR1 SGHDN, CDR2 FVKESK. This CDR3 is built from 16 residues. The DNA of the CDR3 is TGTGCCAGCAGCCAGCTTAGCGGGGGGAGAGGTGATACGCAGTATTTT. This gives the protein CASSQLSGGRGDTQYF. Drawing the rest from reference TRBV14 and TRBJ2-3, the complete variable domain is EAGVTQFPSHSVIEKGQTVTLRCDPISGHDNLYWYRRVMGKEIKFLLHFVKESKQDESGMPNNRFLAERTGGTYSTLKVQPAELEDSGVYFCASSQLSGGRGDTQYFGPGTRLTVL.

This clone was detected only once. The CDR3 nucleotides read TGTGCCAGCAGCCAAGACAGGGTCGAGCAGTACTTC. Translated: CASSQDRVEQYF. The V call is TRBV4-2, the J call TRBJ2-7; D is perhaps TRBD1 (5 bases). The CDR3 consists of 12 residues. Germline V gene sequence: CDR1 LGHNA, CDR2 YNFKEQ. With 0 bases removed from V and 6 bases from J, the gap between germline ends came to 6 bases.

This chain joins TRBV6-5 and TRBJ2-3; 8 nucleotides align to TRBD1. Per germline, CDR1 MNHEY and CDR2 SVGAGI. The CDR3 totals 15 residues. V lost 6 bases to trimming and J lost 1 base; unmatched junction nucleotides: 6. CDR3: CASRVPGQGTDTQYF. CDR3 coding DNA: TGTGCCAGCAGAGTACCGGGACAGGGCACAGATACGCAGTATTTT.

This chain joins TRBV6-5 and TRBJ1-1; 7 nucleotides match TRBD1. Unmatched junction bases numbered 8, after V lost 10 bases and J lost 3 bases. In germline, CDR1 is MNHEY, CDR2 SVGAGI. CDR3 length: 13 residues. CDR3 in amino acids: CAIRGRVDTEAFF. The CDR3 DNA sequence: TGTGCCATAAGGGGGCGGGTGGACACTGAAGCTTTCTTT.

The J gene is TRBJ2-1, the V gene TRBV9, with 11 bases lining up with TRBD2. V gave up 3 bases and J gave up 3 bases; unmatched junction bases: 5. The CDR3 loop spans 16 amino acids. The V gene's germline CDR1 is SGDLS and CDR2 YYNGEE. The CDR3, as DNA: TGTGCCAGCAGCGCGGATAGCGGGGGGGACTACAATGAGCAGTTCTTC. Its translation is CASSADSGGDYNEQFF.

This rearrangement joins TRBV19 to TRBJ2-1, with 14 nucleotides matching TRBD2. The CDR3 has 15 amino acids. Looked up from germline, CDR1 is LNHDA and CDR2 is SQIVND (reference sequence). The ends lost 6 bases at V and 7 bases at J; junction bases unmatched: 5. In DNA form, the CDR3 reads TGTGCCAGTAGGGAGACTAGCGGGGGGGGAAATGAGCAGTTCTTC. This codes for CASRETSGGGNEQFF.

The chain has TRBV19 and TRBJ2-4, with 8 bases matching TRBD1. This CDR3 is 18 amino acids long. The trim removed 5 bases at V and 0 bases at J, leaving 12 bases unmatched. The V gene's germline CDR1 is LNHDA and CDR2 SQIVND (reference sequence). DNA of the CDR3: TGTGCCAGTAGTGATCCGGGACAGGTCCCCATAGCCAAAAACATTCAGTACTTC. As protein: CASSDPGQVPIAKNIQYF.

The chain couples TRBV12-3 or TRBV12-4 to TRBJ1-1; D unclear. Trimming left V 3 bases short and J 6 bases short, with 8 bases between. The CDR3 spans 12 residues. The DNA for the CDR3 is TGTGCCAGCAGTTTTAGCTGGGCTGAAGCTTTCTTT. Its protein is CASSFSWAEAFF.

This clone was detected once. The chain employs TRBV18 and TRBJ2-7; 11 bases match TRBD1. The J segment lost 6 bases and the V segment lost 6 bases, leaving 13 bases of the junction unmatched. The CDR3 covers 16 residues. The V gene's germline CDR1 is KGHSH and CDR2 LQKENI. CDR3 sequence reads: CASSPPAAGTGGEQYF. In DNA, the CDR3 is TGTGCCAGCTCGCCCCCGGCCGCCGGGACAGGGGGCGAGCAGTACTTC.

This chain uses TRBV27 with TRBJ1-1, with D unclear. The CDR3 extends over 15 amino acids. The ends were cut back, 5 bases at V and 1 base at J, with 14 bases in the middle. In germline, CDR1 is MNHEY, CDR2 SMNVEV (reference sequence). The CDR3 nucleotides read TGTGCCAGCAGTCAACAACCCCCGGGGAACACTGAAGCTTTCTTT. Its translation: CASSQQPPGNTEAFF.

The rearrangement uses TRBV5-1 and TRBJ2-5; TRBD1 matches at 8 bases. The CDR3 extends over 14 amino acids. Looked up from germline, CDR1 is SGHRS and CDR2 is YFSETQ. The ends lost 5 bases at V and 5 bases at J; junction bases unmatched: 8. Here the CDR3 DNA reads TGCGCCAGCAGGTCGACAGGGGTTTACGAGACCCAGTACTTC. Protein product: CASRSTGVYETQYF.

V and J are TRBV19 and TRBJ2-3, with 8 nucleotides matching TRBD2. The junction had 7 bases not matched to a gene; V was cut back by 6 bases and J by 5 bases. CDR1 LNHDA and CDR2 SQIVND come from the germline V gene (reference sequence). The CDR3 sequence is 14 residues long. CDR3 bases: TGTGCCAGTAGCGGCGGGGGGTCTGGAGATACGCAGTATTTT. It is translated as CASSGGGSGDTQYF.

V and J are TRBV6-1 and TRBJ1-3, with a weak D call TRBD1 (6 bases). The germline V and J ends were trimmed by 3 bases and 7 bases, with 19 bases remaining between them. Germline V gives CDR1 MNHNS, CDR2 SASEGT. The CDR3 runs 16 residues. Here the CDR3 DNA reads TGTGCCAGCAGTGACCTCGGGACAAGGGAAGGCAACACCATATATTTT. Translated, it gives CASSDLGTREGNTIYF.

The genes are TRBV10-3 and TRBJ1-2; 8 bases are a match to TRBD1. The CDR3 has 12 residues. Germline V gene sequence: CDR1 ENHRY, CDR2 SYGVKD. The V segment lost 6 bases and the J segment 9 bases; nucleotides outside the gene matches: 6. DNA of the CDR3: TGTGCCATCAGCCGGGACAGGAGTAGCTACACCTTC. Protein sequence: CAISRDRSSYTF.

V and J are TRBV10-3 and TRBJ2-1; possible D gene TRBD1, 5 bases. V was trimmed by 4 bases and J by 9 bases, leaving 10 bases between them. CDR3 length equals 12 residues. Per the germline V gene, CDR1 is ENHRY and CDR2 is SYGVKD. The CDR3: CAISAREGEQFF. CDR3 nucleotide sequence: TGTGCCATCAGTGCCAGGGAAGGTGAGCAGTTCTTC.